This paragraph covers one T cell receptor beta chain sequence. Its antigen target is currently unknown. Base qualities are not at hand, and no much larger clone is one base apart. In total, over 600 healthy bone marrow donors made up the cohort. At the time of sampling, all cohort members were nominally healthy, though unrecorded immune exposures were likely present. The donor was CMV seropositive and belonged to the group of 270 or so seropositive cohort members. A peripheral blood sample was provided by each donor, and peripheral blood mononuclear cells were used for TCR beta sequencing. The Qiagen DNeasy Blood Extraction Kit was used to extract genomic DNA from the blood cell samples. The data originate from a study of cytomegalovirus exposure and HLA in healthy donors (dated by TCRdb to about 2017). About the study as a whole: According to an earlier analysis of 450 to 650 of the donors, about 190 million T cells yielded some 120 million unique TCR beta sequences and about 300 Gb of sequence data. The study used immunosequencing to profile the T cell repertoires of several hundred subjects and linked those repertoires to cytomegalovirus serostatus. All discovery cohort repertoires had been generated on a single sequencing platform. Among roughly 370 genotyped donors of the cohort, an average of approximately 240,000 unique TCR beta nucleotide sequences were sequenced per donor, roughly a sixth of them non-productive. A later analysis re-examined previously published TCR beta repertoires from 610 or so donors and added high-resolution HLA genotyping to investigate patterns of TCR occurrence. Five DR-DQ haplotypes were treated as single units for association and clustering because of strong linkage in the cohort. An earlier analysis of 500 to 750 of the donors applied high-throughput TCR beta sequencing to assess whether each TCR beta V gene segment acted as functional or pseudogenic. The number of typed donors differed by locus: about 620-640 for A, B, C, DRB1 and DQB1; some 540 for DQA1; 606 for DPA1; and roughly 490 for DPB1. A later genetic analysis took genome-wide SNP genotypes for about 55% of the 666 donors and used that subset as a discovery cohort. Donor age, sex, ethnicity and CMV serostatus were collected together with the repertoire data. Along with the 666-subject first cohort, a separate validation cohort of 120 different subjects was used. Rather than using new phenotypic data, the later analysis identified candidate immune exposures from TCR beta sequences and from how often those sequences occurred across donors. Of the approximately 400 genotyped donors, approximately 83% fell in the genetic ancestry cluster associated with self-reported Caucasian donors. Both class I and class II loci were covered by HLA typing, at four-digit resolution. Roughly 300 gigabases of sequencing data and 70 million to 100 million unique TCR sequences were included in an early release covering about 700 HLA-typed donors. The study aimed to test whether cataloging public T cell receptors could reveal signatures of past pathogen exposure. High-throughput TCR immunosequencing, statistical association of individual TCRs with disease status, and machine learning were combined to predict cytomegalovirus infection status. The investigation overall reported the following: Most TCR sequences were observed very rarely across donors, whereas some public TCRs were present in many individuals. In a later analysis, TCR association rates were found to vary across HLA loci, with the most associated TCRs seen for DRB1 alleles and the fewest for HLA-C alleles. When HLA alleles, especially DR and DQ, strongly co-occurred, attributing TCR associations to individual alleles was difficult. The authors suggested that the approach could potentially be extended to other disease states and immunological phenotypes. A later analysis associated 15,000 to 20,000 TCR beta sequences with specific HLA alleles at a false discovery rate of 0.05. A later genetic analysis reported fewer N-insertions in productive TCRs among donors in an Asian-associated ancestry cluster than the roughly 720-donor mean. Cytomegalovirus status was reported to be diagnosed by the classifier with high specificity and sensitivity in both the original and validation cohorts. Linkage disequilibrium might explain the correlated functional status among segregating V segments, but an unknown experimental factor could not be ruled out. The 87-base-pair reads could not distinguish some IMGT-functional V segments, including TRBV6-2 and TRBV6-3, so those segments were excluded. Roughly uniform sequencing depth across donors was assumed in presence/absence analyses, although this assumption may not hold. In a later analysis, HLA-associated TCR beta chains showed more clonal expansion and lower generation probabilities than non-associated chains that were equally common. A further reported finding was that TCR beta sequences accurately predicted the HLA-A and HLA-B alleles for most subjects in the first cohort. A later genetic analysis associated a missense DCLRE1C variant with V-gene and J-gene trimming of TCR beta chains, and an independent cohort replicated the association. According to a later analysis, parvovirus B19, influenza, CMV and Epstein-Barr virus appeared linked to several top co-occurrence clusters. In an earlier analysis of more than 450 of the donors, most TCR beta V segments were observed in productive rearrangements about 87% or about 30% of the time, broadly matching IMGT annotations. A cluster of highly shared sequence variants was judged likely to be a technical artifact of the sequencing pipeline. In this cohort, only TCR beta chains were sequenced, and detectable features were limited by the absence of alpha or paired-chain data. Because counts were too low, some 16 rarely observed V segments, including chromosome 9 orphons, were excluded from the earlier analysis of 587 of the donors. The study gave a list of 150 to 200 TCR beta chains associated with cytomegalovirus. Immune exposure information for the cohort was limited to CMV serostatus. A later analysis found that most CMV-associated TCR beta chains appeared HLA-restricted, with HLA associations seemingly driven largely by CMV exposure. Because HLA typing was missing for some donors at each locus, association tests included only the typed subset. A few of the identified cytomegalovirus-associated TCR beta chains were confirmed in vitro to be specific for cytomegalovirus antigens.

Measured from the cysteine to the phenylalanine, the CDR3 is 18 residues long. CDR3 DNA only is kept here, 54 bases in frame from base 1. The germline V gene (reference sequence) yields SGHNT for CDR1 and YYREEE for CDR2. Clipping removes 2 bases from V and 5 bases from J, with 16 as the unmatched junction base count. Receptor amplification or capture employed the immunoSEQ multiplex PCR assay. A mixture of 60 forward primers for TCR Vbeta segments and 13 reverse primers for TCR Jbeta segments was used in the multiplex PCR. Amplification of the CDR3 region of rearranged TCR beta genes was performed with a multiplex PCR assay on genomic DNA. The Illumina HiSeq System was used to sequence the amplified TCR beta libraries as 87-base-pair reads. The study's processing was this. A later analysis counted about 80 million unique TCR beta chains across the 666 repertoires, and 9 million to 14 million of these chains were shared by at least two donors. Raw reads were error-corrected and collapsed into unique sequences with a nearest-neighbor algorithm that merged closely related sequences to remove PCR and sequencing errors. Alignment of CDR3 sequences to IMGT reference sequences was used to assign V, D and J gene segments. For a sequence to be retained, at least a six-nucleotide match to both a V gene segment and a J gene segment was required. A rearrangement counted as productive if the CDR3 had no stop codons and remained in frame with V and J, and every other rearrangement counted as non-productive. Following IMGT convention, CDR3 was defined as the stretch from the second conserved V-encoded cysteine up to the conserved J-encoded phenylalanine. The earlier analysis of 587 of the donors excluded sequences that lacked an unambiguous match to a single V gene segment. An earlier analysis of fewer than 750 of the donors classified V segments as functional when productive rearrangements were above 56.7% and as segregating when the standard deviation between donors was above 5%. A statistical classification framework was developed to diagnose cytomegalovirus status using the catalog of TCR beta chain sequences. In a later analysis, V and J genes were assigned by comparing TCR nucleotide sequences against IMGT/GENE-DB human TR gene sequences. In a later analysis, CDR3 sequences and most-parsimonious VDJ recombination scenarios were assigned using the TCRdist pipeline. In a later analysis, each TCR beta chain was defined by its CDR3 amino acid sequence together with its V-gene family, and reads without a unique V-gene family were excluded. A later analysis removed nearly 600 highly shared, low-generation-probability nucleotide sequences to deal with suspected cross-contamination and a sequencing artifact. In a later analysis, a clonal expansion index was calculated for each public chain from normalized within-repertoire ranks of inferred template counts. Generation probabilities in a later analysis came from a VDJ recombination model fitted to out-of-frame rearrangements, and those results were checked against IGoR. In a later analysis, TCR-TCR, TCR-HLA and TCR-CMV co-occurrence was scored with hypergeometric tests, and a repertoire-size bias correction was applied to TCR pairs. False discovery rates were estimated in a later analysis by permuting HLA or CMV assignments 20 times. In a later analysis, co-occurring TCRs were grouped using DBSCAN, with TCRdist sequence similarity added in when clustering inside HLA-allele-positive subsets. For co-occurrence clustering, repertoires with fewer than 30,000 or more than 120,000 public chains were excluded, along with 4 to 6 repertoires with anomalous nucleotide sharing. TCRdb took over this immuneACCESS table, retaining in-frame rearrangements with V and J assigned. Such tables are incomplete; in checked studies, under half of the missing clones stem from an unresolved V gene, and the remainder is unexplained. V and J calls and clone size are those listed in that table; D and trimming were worked out from the DNA. This sample is represented by about 130,000 clones; roughly a tenth of them were singletons. Approximately 4.4% of the sample belongs to the ten largest clones.

Material: PBMCs. The receptor was isolated from a woman under 30 in good health and CMV-seropositive. The V and J genes are TRBV5-4 and TRBJ2-1; TRBD2 matches 7 bases in the middle. DNA sequence: TGTGCCAGCAGCTTATCGACCATCGGACTAGTTACCCACAATGAGCAGTTCTTC. This codes for CASSLSTIGLVTHNEQFF.